This entry is about one T cell receptor (beta chain). Its antigen is currently unknown. Germline assignment: CDR1 MNHNS and CDR2 SASEGT. V was clipped by 6 bases and J by 4 bases, with 12 bases between them. CDR3 size: 13 residues. The data are from a study of T cells in Graves' hyperthyroidism and ophthalmopathy. Whole-study results and caveats: Ophthalmopathy prediction by the model preceded onset by a median approximately six months.

Researchers barred patients who had uncontrolled infection, other autoimmune disease, pregnancy or lactation. PBMCs stemmed from approximately 9.1 ml fresh peripheral blood. Regions amplified from RNA transcripts were the TCR beta CDR3 regions. During a first-round RT-PCR of the TCR CDR3, the HTBI primer set was used. MiXCR was run by TCRdb on the multiplex PCR reads, yielding one entry per CDR3 protein. The sample lists 200,000 to 300,000 distinct CDR3 sequences; roughly 22% were seen once. This receptor was obtained from a woman in her thirties or forties with Graves' ophthalmopathy. The genes are TRBV6-1 and TRBJ1-2; D gene ambiguous. Material: blood. For the CDR3, the DNA is TGTGCCAGCAGACATACGGGAAGCTATGGCTACACCTTC. Its protein product is CASRHTGSYGYTF.